This paragraph covers one T cell receptor beta chain sequence. The data originate from a study of blood T cell repertoires in COVID-19. Study information: Samples representing acute and convalescent COVID-19 were sourced from the United States, Italy and Spain.

The CDR3 sequence is 19 residues long. Clones were read by immunoSEQ multiplex PCR, and TCRdb kept only the in-frame ones, dropping some. The sample consists of more than 35,000 clones, 87% of them appearing once. Material: peripheral blood. The rearrangement uses TRBV21-1 and TRBJ2-3; TRBD2 is taken as the D call from the table, unchecked against the DNA. TRBV21-1 is labeled a pseudogene. The clonotype comes from a man in his 60s with acute or convalescent COVID-19. The CDR3 loop is CASSKVRVSGRLSTDTQYF. In nucleotides, the CDR3 is TGTGCCAGCAGCAAAGTCCGCGTTAGCGGGAGGTTGAGCACAGATACGCAGTATTTT.